This T cell receptor (beta chain) was found in a study of response to subunit inactivated influenza vaccine (dated by TCRdb to 2016 to 2019). The study in broad terms: Deep quantitative T cell receptor repertoire profiling was used in the study to track responses to a trivalent subunit inactivated influenza vaccine.

The time point label of this sample denotes: 45 to 50 days after influenza vaccine administration. What the research found in general, with its limitations: The authors suggested that each seasonal influenza vaccination may recruit only a limited number of new T cells.

Spanning cysteine to phenylalanine, the CDR3 consists of 15 amino acids. Kept here is only the CDR3 DNA, which spans 45 bases and is read in frame from base 1. CDR1 and CDR2 are read off the germline V gene as SNHLY and FYNNEI. Here V drops 6 bases and J drops 5 bases, and the junction holds 11 bases not matched to any gene. The library was produced with RT-PCR. Sequencing was carried out with an Illumina HiSeq 2500. In-frame beta chains were kept once TCRdb had trimmed the public reads at Q25 with fastp and called clones with MiXCR. Identical CDR3 proteins give one entry, which carries the most common genes and DNA. The sample table holds roughly 460,000 distinct CDR3 sequences, of which about a tenth were seen once. The ten largest clones add up to about 12% of the sample. This clonotype turned up a few times. Its antigen remains unidentified. Base qualities are not recorded, but no much larger clone differs from it by a single base.

This TCR was sampled from a man aged 50-60 years who received an inactivated influenza vaccine. Donor details come from another sample of the same person, matched by shared clones. The sequence joins TRBV2 to TRBJ2-5; 8 junctional bases match TRBD2. This specimen was PBMCs from blood, taken more than 35 days after vaccination. The CDR3 protein sequence reads: CASSTGTRTIETQYF. The sequenced DNA is TGTGCCAGCAGCACCGGGACTAGAACGATCGAGACCCAGTACTTC.